These T cell receptor beta chains were read from a single sample in a study of pediatric ulcerative colitis. Clones were sequenced by immunoSEQ multiplex PCR, and TCRdb holds only the in-frame ones, with some missing. The table has more than 35,000 clones, about 80% seen once. Input material: gut tissue. These receptors were taken from a boy aged 5-17 years with moderate ulcerative colitis. Both conserved end residues are part of each CDR3. The D gene is left open where the match is weak. Size tells how often a clone was seen (once, few, many) or the class of an expanded clone, and some rows leave it out.

clone size: -
V gene: TRBV5-5
J gene: TRBJ2-7
D gene: -
CDR3 DNA: TGTGCCAGCAGCTCAGAGACCGTGGGCAGGGCCAGCTCCTACGAGCAGTACTTC
CDR3 protein: CASSSETVGRASSYEQYF

clone size: -
V gene: TRBV29-1
J gene: TRBJ2-3
D gene: TRBD2
CDR3 DNA: TGCAGCGTTGCTAGACCTATGACTAGCGGGAGGGCAACCGATACGCAGTATTTT
CDR3 protein: CSVARPMTSGRATDTQYF

clone size: -
V gene: TRBV25-1
J gene: TRBJ2-1
D gene: -
CDR3 DNA: TGTGCCCGCGTCAAGAAAAAAAATGAGCAGTTCTTC
CDR3 protein: CARVKKKNEQFF

clone size: -
V gene: TRBV6-6
J gene: TRBJ2-1
D gene: TRBD2
CDR3 DNA: TGTGCCAGCAGCCCTCCCCGACTAGCGGCGGGGAATGAGCAGTTCTTC
CDR3 protein: CASSPPRLAAGNEQFF

clone size: -
V gene: TRBV5-4
J gene: TRBJ1-4
D gene: -
CDR3 DNA: TGTGCCAGCAGCCCAGACAGTCTAGGTGAAAAACTGTTTTTT
CDR3 protein: CASSPDSLGEKLFF

clone size: few
V gene: TRBV7-9
J gene: TRBJ2-2
D gene: TRBD2
CDR3 DNA: TGTGCCAGCAGCCATAGCGGGAGTAGGTACACCGGGGAGCTGTTTTTT
CDR3 protein: CASSHSGSRYTGELFF

clone size: -
V gene: TRBV28
J gene: TRBJ2-5
D gene: TRBD2
CDR3 DNA: TGTGCCAGCATCTCACTAGCGGGGGGGTCAGAGACCCAGTACTTC
CDR3 protein: CASISLAGGSETQYF

clone size: -
V gene: TRBV19
J gene: TRBJ1-5
D gene: TRBD1
CDR3 DNA: TGTGCCAGTAGTGGGACAGGGGGCAATCAGCCCCAGCATTTT
CDR3 protein: CASSGTGGNQPQHF

clone size: -
V gene: TRBV5-6
J gene: TRBJ1-3
D gene: -
CDR3 DNA: TGTGCCAGCAGCCCCCCGCGACCCTCGCCTGGAAACACCATATATTTT
CDR3 protein: CASSPPRPSPGNTIYF

clone size: few
V gene: TRBV10-2
J gene: TRBJ1-3
D gene: -
CDR3 DNA: TGCGCCAGCAGTGAGCAGGGATTCTCTGGAAACACCATATATTTT
CDR3 protein: CASSEQGFSGNTIYF

clone size: -
V gene: TRBV15
J gene: TRBJ2-1
D gene: TRBD2
CDR3 DNA: TGTGCCACCAGCCCACGGGACTACCAAGTGGTGTTCTTC
CDR3 protein: CATSPRDYQVVFF

clone size: -
V gene: TRBV5-4
J gene: TRBJ1-1
D gene: TRBD1
CDR3 DNA: TGTGCCAGCAGCTGGGGACAGTCCCTGATGAACACTGAAGCTTTCTTT
CDR3 protein: CASSWGQSLMNTEAFF

clone size: -
V gene: TRBV5-1
J gene: TRBJ2-6
D gene: TRBD1
CDR3 DNA: TGCGCCAGCAAGACAGGGTTAAACGGTGGGGCCAACGTCCTGACTTTC
CDR3 protein: CASKTGLNGGANVLTF

clone size: -
V gene: TRBV5-4
J gene: TRBJ2-5
D gene: -
CDR3 DNA: TGTGCCAGCAGCCCCACTCCGGGACACCCTAGGGAGACCCAGTACTTC
CDR3 protein: CASSPTPGHPRETQYF

clone size: -
V gene: TRBV5-5
J gene: TRBJ1-4
D gene: -
CDR3 DNA: TGTGCCAGCAGCCCGGCCAGGGCGGGTAATGAAAAACTGTTTTTT
CDR3 protein: CASSPARAGNEKLFF

clone size: -
V gene: TRBV7-9
J gene: TRBJ2-1
D gene: TRBD2
CDR3 DNA: TGTGCCAGCAGCGAGGGACTAGCGGGTAATGAGCAGTTCTTC
CDR3 protein: CASSEGLAGNEQFF

clone size: -
V gene: TRBV4-3
J gene: TRBJ1-2
D gene: -
CDR3 DNA: TGCGCCAGCAGCCAAGATTCCCTCTATGGCTACACCTTC
CDR3 protein: CASSQDSLYGYTF

clone size: -
V gene: TRBV7-9
J gene: TRBJ2-7
D gene: TRBD1
CDR3 DNA: TGTGCCAGCAGCTTTACGCGGACAGGGAATAGGGGCGAGCAGTACTTC
CDR3 protein: CASSFTRTGNRGEQYF

clone size: -
V gene: TRBV6-1
J gene: TRBJ1-2
D gene: TRBD1
CDR3 DNA: TGTGCCAGCAGTAAGGGGGACAGGGTTGGCTACACCTTC
CDR3 protein: CASSKGDRVGYTF

clone size: -
V gene: TRBV5-1
J gene: TRBJ1-5
D gene: TRBD1
CDR3 DNA: TGCGCCAGCAGCTTAGGGACAGGGGGACAGCCCCAGCATTTT
CDR3 protein: CASSLGTGGQPQHF

clone size: -
V gene: TRBV7-2
J gene: TRBJ2-3
D gene: -
CDR3 DNA: TGTGCCAGCAGCCCATGGGGGCAGGGAAGAGATACGCAGTATTTT
CDR3 protein: CASSPWGQGRDTQYF

clone size: once
V gene: TRBV25-1
J gene: TRBJ2-1
D gene: -
CDR3 DNA: TGTGCCAGCAGTGAATGGGGGACCTCAACGAGCAATGAGCAGTTCTTC
CDR3 protein: CASSEWGTSTSNEQFF

clone size: -
V gene: TRBV15
J gene: TRBJ1-1
D gene: TRBD1
CDR3 DNA: TGTGCCACCAGCAGAGTGAAACAGGGGTGGACTGAAGCTTTCTTT
CDR3 protein: CATSRVKQGWTEAFF

clone size: -
V gene: TRBV6-6
J gene: TRBJ1-2
D gene: -
CDR3 DNA: TGTGCCAGCAGCCAAACGACCAGATCTAACTATGGCTACACCTTC
CDR3 protein: CASSQTTRSNYGYTF

clone size: once
V gene: TRBV6-5
J gene: TRBJ2-7
D gene: -
CDR3 DNA: TGTGCCAGCAGTTACCTACTAGGCTACGAGCAGTACTTC
CDR3 protein: CASSYLLGYEQYF

clone size: -
V gene: TRBV6-6
J gene: TRBJ2-5
D gene: TRBD2
CDR3 DNA: TGTGCCAGCAGTTACTCTAGCGGGAGCGAGACCCAGTACTTC
CDR3 protein: CASSYSSGSETQYF

clone size: once
V gene: TRBV18
J gene: TRBJ1-5
D gene: -
CDR3 DNA: TGTGCCAGCTCATCGGACGACAGAGGCAATCAGCCCCAGCATTTT
CDR3 protein: CASSSDDRGNQPQHF

clone size: -
V gene: TRBV9
J gene: TRBJ2-1
D gene: -
CDR3 DNA: TGTGCCAGCAGCCCACCCGATGTTTCTCCCTACAATGAGCAGTTCTTC
CDR3 protein: CASSPPDVSPYNEQFF

clone size: -
V gene: TRBV7-9
J gene: TRBJ1-5
D gene: -
CDR3 DNA: TGTGCCAGCAGGGTCAGAATCTTAGAGCCCCAGCATTTT
CDR3 protein: CASRVRILEPQHF

clone size: -
V gene: TRBV19
J gene: TRBJ2-7
D gene: -
CDR3 DNA: TGTGCCAGTAGTATCTTATGGGCCAACATCTACGAGCAGTACTTC
CDR3 protein: CASSILWANIYEQYF

clone size: -
V gene: TRBV7-2
J gene: TRBJ2-1
D gene: TRBD1
CDR3 DNA: TGTGCCAGCAGCGCGTCGACAGGGCCCTTGGGTGAGCAGTTCTTC
CDR3 protein: CASSASTGPLGEQFF

clone size: -
V gene: TRBV6-5
J gene: TRBJ2-1
D gene: TRBD1
CDR3 DNA: TGTGCCAGCAGAAGGACTCCAGGGGGAAGCAATGAGCAGTTCTTC
CDR3 protein: CASRRTPGGSNEQFF

clone size: -
V gene: TRBV10-1
J gene: TRBJ1-2
D gene: -
CDR3 DNA: TGCGCCAGCAGTTACGGCGAGGGGGACTATGGCTACACCTTC
CDR3 protein: CASSYGEGDYGYTF

clone size: -
V gene: TRBV7-9
J gene: TRBJ1-3
D gene: -
CDR3 DNA: TGTGCCAGCAGCTTCGGGGACACCATATATTTT
CDR3 protein: CASSFGDTIYF

clone size: -
V gene: TRBV7-9
J gene: TRBJ1-1
D gene: -
CDR3 DNA: TGTGCCAGCAGCTTAGGGTTACACTTGAACACTGAAGCTTTCTTT
CDR3 protein: CASSLGLHLNTEAFF

clone size: -
V gene: TRBV19
J gene: TRBJ2-5
D gene: TRBD2
CDR3 DNA: TGTGCCACGAAAGTAGCGGGAGGGTTGCAAGAGACCCAGTACTTC
CDR3 protein: CATKVAGGLQETQYF

clone size: -
V gene: TRBV28
J gene: TRBJ2-7
D gene: TRBD1
CDR3 DNA: TGTGCCAGCCTGAGGACAGGGGTCTACGAGCAGTACTTC
CDR3 protein: CASLRTGVYEQYF

clone size: -
V gene: TRBV28
J gene: TRBJ2-1
D gene: TRBD2
CDR3 DNA: TGTGCCAGCAAAGGAACGGGAGGGTCAGGTGAGCAGTTCTTC
CDR3 protein: CASKGTGGSGEQFF

clone size: -
V gene: TRBV9
J gene: TRBJ1-6
D gene: -
CDR3 DNA: TGTGCCAGCAGCGTGGGCTGGGGGCTGGACGGTTCACCCCTCCACTTT
CDR3 protein: CASSVGWGLDGSPLHF

clone size: -
V gene: TRBV5-6
J gene: TRBJ2-5
D gene: -
CDR3 DNA: TGTGCCAGCAGCTTAGGGGGTAGTCGGGAGACCCAGTACTTC
CDR3 protein: CASSLGGSRETQYF

clone size: -
V gene: TRBV30
J gene: TRBJ2-3
D gene: -
CDR3 DNA: TGTGCCTGGAGTGTACTAACAGATACGCAGTATTTT
CDR3 protein: CAWSVLTDTQYF

clone size: once
V gene: TRBV11-2
J gene: TRBJ1-2
D gene: -
CDR3 DNA: TGTGCCAGCAGCTTCGACAGAAAGACGTATGGCTACACCTTC
CDR3 protein: CASSFDRKTYGYTF

clone size: -
V gene: TRBV6-5
J gene: TRBJ2-5
D gene: -
CDR3 DNA: TGTGCCAGCAGGCTAGTGGCCCAAGAGACCCAGTACTTC
CDR3 protein: CASRLVAQETQYF

clone size: few
V gene: TRBV5-1
J gene: TRBJ1-2
D gene: TRBD1
CDR3 DNA: TGCGCCAGCGGCGAGACAGGGGGCCTTCGGTATGGCTACACCTTC
CDR3 protein: CASGETGGLRYGYTF

clone size: -
V gene: TRBV5-1
J gene: TRBJ2-3
D gene: TRBD1
CDR3 DNA: TGCGCCAGCAGCTTATCCCCGGGACAGGGATCAGATACGCAGTATTTT
CDR3 protein: CASSLSPGQGSDTQYF

clone size: -
V gene: TRBV30
J gene: TRBJ2-1
D gene: TRBD2
CDR3 DNA: TGTGCCTGGACCGGGACTAGCATGTACAATGAGCAGTTCTTC
CDR3 protein: CAWTGTSMYNEQFF

clone size: -
V gene: TRBV30
J gene: TRBJ2-1
D gene: TRBD2
CDR3 DNA: TGTGCCTGGAGGTGGCGGGGGGGCCTTAATGAGCAGTTCTTC
CDR3 protein: CAWRWRGGLNEQFF

clone size: -
V gene: TRBV27
J gene: TRBJ1-6
D gene: -
CDR3 DNA: TGTGCCAGCAGTCCAGGGCCCTTCCCCCTCCACTTT
CDR3 protein: CASSPGPFPLHF

clone size: -
V gene: TRBV19
J gene: TRBJ2-1
D gene: -
CDR3 DNA: TGTGCCAGTAGTATGGGGCTGTTCGATGAGCAGTTCTTC
CDR3 protein: CASSMGLFDEQFF

clone size: few
V gene: TRBV18
J gene: TRBJ2-5
D gene: -
CDR3 DNA: TGTGCCAGCTCACCCCCGCTGGGGGTGGAGACCCAGTACTTC
CDR3 protein: CASSPPLGVETQYF

clone size: -
V gene: TRBV6-1
J gene: TRBJ2-7
D gene: -
CDR3 DNA: TGTGCCAGCAGTGGTACGACCAGTCGATCCTCCGAGCAGTACTTC
CDR3 protein: CASSGTTSRSSEQYF